This T cell receptor (beta chain) originates from a study of somatic mutations in cytotoxic T cells in rheumatoid arthritis. Study-wide findings and caveats: Within 8 of 65 patients, the single biggest CD8+ clone made up more than 20% of CD8+ cells.

To note about this clone: No antigen is known for it.

The CDR3 loop spans 16 amino acids. Germline CDR1 and CDR2: SEHNR and FQNEAQ (reference sequence). With 1 base clipped from V and 1 base from J, the junction kept 4 bases outside the gene matches. The table came from immunoSEQ multiplex PCR; TCRdb's copy has only in-frame clones and leaves some out. The table includes tens of thousands of clones, around 84% detected once. The material sequenced was CD8+ T cells sorted from blood. The chain uses TRBV7-9 and TRBJ2-5, with TRBD1 identical over 9 bases. This TCR was sampled from a woman between 50 and 59 years old in good health. The CDR3 DNA reads TGTGCCAGCAGCTTAGGAGGGACAGGGCTCCAAGAGACCCAGTACTTC. Protein: CASSLGGTGLQETQYF.